This T cell receptor (beta chain) is drawn from a study of T-cell memory formation after mild COVID-19. TCRdb re-analysed the 5' RACE reads in MiXCR, keeping a single row per CDR3 protein. The sample yields about 88,000 distinct CDR3 sequences, 20% to 30% seen once. This CDR3 spans 15 amino acids. V lost 4 bases, J lost 9 bases, and 16 bases lay in between. In germline, CDR1 is SEHNR, CDR2 FQNEAQ (reference sequence). This TCR derives from a man younger than 30 who had mild COVID-19 (a few samples of this study predate the infection). Cell type and time point are not known. The genes are TRBV7-9 and TRBJ1-6; TRBD1 might be the D (6 bases). Sequenced input: PBMCs or a T cell subset sorted from them (not recorded which). The chain's CDR3 is CASSSDDRPASPLHF. CDR3 nucleotides: TGTGCCAGCAGCTCGGACGACAGGCCGGCTTCACCCCTCCACTTT.